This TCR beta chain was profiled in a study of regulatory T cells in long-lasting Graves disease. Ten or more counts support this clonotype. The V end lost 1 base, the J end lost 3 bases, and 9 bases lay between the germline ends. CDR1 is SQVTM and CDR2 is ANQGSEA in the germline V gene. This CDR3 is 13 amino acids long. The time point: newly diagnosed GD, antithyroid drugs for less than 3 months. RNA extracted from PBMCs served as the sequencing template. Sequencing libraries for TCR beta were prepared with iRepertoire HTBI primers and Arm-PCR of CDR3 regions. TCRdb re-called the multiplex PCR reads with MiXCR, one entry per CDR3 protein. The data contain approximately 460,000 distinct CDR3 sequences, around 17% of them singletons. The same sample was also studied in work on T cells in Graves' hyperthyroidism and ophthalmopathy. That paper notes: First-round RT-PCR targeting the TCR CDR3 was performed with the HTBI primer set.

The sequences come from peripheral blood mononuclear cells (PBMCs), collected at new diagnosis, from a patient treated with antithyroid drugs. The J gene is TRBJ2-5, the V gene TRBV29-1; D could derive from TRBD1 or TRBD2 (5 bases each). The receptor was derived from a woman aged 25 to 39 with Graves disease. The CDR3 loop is CSVEGVGEETQYF. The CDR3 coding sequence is TGCAGCGTTGAAGGTGTGGGGGAAGAGACCCAGTACTTC.